This is a list of T cell receptor beta chains from one sample in a study of blood T cell repertoires in COVID-19. Only in-frame clones appear in the TCRdb table, and some are missing; sequencing was by immunoSEQ multiplex PCR. This table has around 200,000 clones, roughly nine tenths appearing once. Sequenced: peripheral blood. These receptors all come from a woman in her sixties with COVID-19, enrolled during active disease. Both conserved end residues are part of each CDR3.

V gene,CDR3 length,J gene,CDR3 protein
TRBV6-5,11,TRBJ2-7,CASSRGYEQYF
TRBV6-5,15,TRBJ2-1,CASSYAGREYNEQFF
TRBV7-6,15,TRBJ1-2,CASSSRQGQNYGYTF
TRBV4-3,14,TRBJ2-7,CASSPTGMAYEQYF
TRBV6-1,13,TRBJ1-2,CASSEALYYGYTF
TRBV5-4,13,TRBJ2-5,CASSSGLAGPQYF
TRBV7-2,13,TRBJ2-7,CASSPSGVGEQYF
TRBV6-5,16,TRBJ1-2,CASSYSGVDVGDGYTF
TRBV27,15,TRBJ1-2,CASSLLPGQGDGYTF
TRBV24-1,12,TRBJ2-5,CAPWTGVETQYF
TRBV6-2/TRBV6-3,16,TRBJ2-7,CASSYSTGRVSYEQYF
TRBV6-5,13,TRBJ2-3,CASRPTQHATQYF
TRBV7-7,15,TRBJ2-5,CASSRQGLSSETQYF
TRBV28,14,TRBJ2-5,CASSPTGGQETQYF
TRBV6-6,14,TRBJ1-6,CASQQGQGNSPLHF
TRBV28,15,TRBJ2-7,CASSLWGSGPYEQYF
TRBV14,15,TRBJ1-2,CASSQEAGQNYGYTF
TRBV5-1,19,TRBJ2-1,CASSLLGFGIAKAYNEQFF
TRBV30,14,TRBJ2-7,CACTHSGPDYEQYF
TRBV19,13,TRBJ1-2,CASSASVNYGYTF
TRBV6-4,14,TRBJ1-1,CASSEGSRGVPAFF
TRBV7-2,15,TRBJ2-7,CASSSGTSGRNEQYF
TRBV5-1,14,TRBJ2-7,CASSPTGGNYEQYF
TRBV19,13,TRBJ2-5,CATSRGAGETQYF
TRBV30,12,TRBJ1-2,CAWSVGGIGYTF
TRBV20-1,11,TRBJ2-3,CSASPADTQYF
TRBV5-1,15,TRBJ2-7,CASSLVQGSSYEQYF
TRBV2,14,TRBJ1-2,CASSELGQYYGYTF
TRBV6-5,15,TRBJ2-1,CASSQPGLGFNEQFF